The TCR beta chain under discussion was sequenced for a study of CD8 T cells in ankylosing spondylitis. Germline CDR1 and CDR2: SGHNT and YYREEE (reference sequence). The CDR3 totals 16 residues. Trimming took off 1 base at V and 3 bases at J, with 16 bases between the two ends. TCRdb re-derived calls from the 5' RACE reads in MiXCR, one entry per CDR3 protein. The data hold over 130,000 distinct CDR3 sequences, with 40% to 50% observed a single time. The chain has TRBV5-4 and TRBJ1-1; the D is unclear. The TCR sequence derives from a male donor with ankylosing spondylitis. The sequencing input was synovial fluid, either unsorted or a sorted T cell fraction (not recorded which). The CDR3 sequence: CASSLLSHGSDTEAFF. The CDR3 coding sequence is TGTGCCAGCAGCTTGTTATCTCATGGGAGCGACACTGAAGCTTTCTTT.